This TCR beta chain was profiled in a study of radiotherapy plus CTLA-4 blockade in lung cancer. About the study: Among enrolled patients, 15% to 20% responded and about 34% achieved disease control.

This clone was found a few times. Its specificity is unknown. This CDR3 spans 13 amino acids. V shed 2 bases and J shed 4 bases, with 9 bases lying between them. Germline loops: CDR1 MDHEN, CDR2 SYDVKM. The table came from immunoSEQ multiplex PCR; TCRdb's copy has only in-frame clones and leaves some out. Of about 59,000 clones detected, approximately 67% appear once; the ten largest clones hold around 8.3%. Study outcomes and limitations: Once radiotherapy plus ipilimumab had been given, TCR clones derived from tumor expanded in blood.

Patients with chemo-refractory metastatic non-small-cell lung cancer received focal radiation plus CTLA-4 blockade with ipilimumab. The sequencing used peripheral blood, collected from a patient treated with radiotherapy plus ipilimumab. The chain is built from TRBV28 and TRBJ2-7; unclear D gene. This TCR came from a human donor with non-small cell lung cancer whose response to radiotherapy plus ipilimumab could not be evaluated. The CDR3 sequence is CASSLARNYEQYF. The CDR3 DNA reads as TGTGCCAGCAGTTTAGCCAGGAATTACGAGCAGTACTTC.